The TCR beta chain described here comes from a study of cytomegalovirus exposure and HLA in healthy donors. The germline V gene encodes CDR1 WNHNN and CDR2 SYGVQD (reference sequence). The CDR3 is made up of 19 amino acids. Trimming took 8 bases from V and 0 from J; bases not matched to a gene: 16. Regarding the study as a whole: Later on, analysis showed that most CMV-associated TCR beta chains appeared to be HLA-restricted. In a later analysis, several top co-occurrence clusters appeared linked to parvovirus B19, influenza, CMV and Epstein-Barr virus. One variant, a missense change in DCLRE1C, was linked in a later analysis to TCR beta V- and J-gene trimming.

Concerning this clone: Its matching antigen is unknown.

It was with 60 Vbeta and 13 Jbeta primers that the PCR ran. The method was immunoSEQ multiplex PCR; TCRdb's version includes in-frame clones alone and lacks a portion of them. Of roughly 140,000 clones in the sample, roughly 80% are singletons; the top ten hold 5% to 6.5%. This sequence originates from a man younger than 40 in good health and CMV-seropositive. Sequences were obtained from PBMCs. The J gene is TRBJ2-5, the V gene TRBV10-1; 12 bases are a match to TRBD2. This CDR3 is CASPPRTSGGPKYQETQYF. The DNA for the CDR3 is TGCGCCAGCCCTCCTCGTACTAGCGGGGGGCCTAAGTACCAAGAGACCCAGTACTTC.